This T cell receptor (beta chain) stems from a study of beta chain features in type 1 diabetes. Regarding the study as a whole: Researchers report that Type 1 diabetes patients had moderately but significantly shorter TCRB CDR3s across all four CD4+ subsets. Healthy donors had naive, central memory and Treg TCRB repertoires that appeared less similar than those seen among patients.

Worth noting for this clone: Its antigen is unknown.

The entirety of the isolated RNA underwent reverse transcription, so expressed TCRB transcripts were sequenced. Clones were read by immunoSEQ multiplex PCR, and TCRdb kept only the in-frame ones, dropping some. Of over 150,000 clones listed, more than 10% were seen once; the top ten hold 0.62%. This clonotype was obtained from a woman under 30 in good health. Sequenced material: central memory CD4+ T cells from blood.

This CDR3 is CASSMSGVRTDTQYF. The CDR3 nucleotides are TGTGCCAGTAGTATGAGCGGGGTCCGCACAGATACGCAGTATTTT. This chain links TRBV19 with TRBJ2-3, with 7 bases fitting TRBD2. The germline CDR1 and CDR2 sequences are LNHDA and SQIVND (reference sequence). The CDR3 consists of 15 residues. J lost 1 base, V lost 3 bases, and 4 bases had no gene match.